The 8 T cell receptor beta chains reported below all come from one sample, sequenced in a study of blood T cell repertoires in COVID-19. Repertoires were generated with immunoSEQ multiplex PCR, while TCRdb's copy carries only in-frame clones and drops some. The data hold roughly 100,000 clones, with about 90% observed a single time. Material: peripheral blood. The receptors shown here come from a woman aged 30 to 39 with acute or convalescent COVID-19.

This clone has just a few counts. The V call is TRBV12-5, the J call TRBJ2-2, with D tentatively TRBD2 (5 bases). Germline-derived CDR1 and CDR2 are LGHNT and FRNRAP. The CDR3 is 15 amino acids. The germline V and J ends were trimmed by 5 bases and 6 bases, with 16 bases remaining between them. The DNA for the CDR3 is TGTGCTAGTGGTCTACAGTATGGAGGCTCCGGGGAGCTGTTTTTT. Residues: CASGLQYGGSGELFF.

The chain joins TRBV7-2 to TRBJ2-3; 7 bases agree with TRBD2. V was clipped by 5 bases and J by 2 bases; unmatched bases: 7. Germline CDR1 is SGHTA and CDR2 is FQGNSA. The CDR3 is 15 amino acids. The CDR3 DNA follows: TGTGCCAGCAGCATTCAAGCGGGGTCCACAGATACGCAGTATTTT. Amino acid sequence: CASSIQAGSTDTQYF.

The chain employs TRBV11-2 and TRBJ2-7; D unclear. This CDR3 contains 15 residues. V dropped 3 bases and J dropped 0 bases, with 12 bases sitting between them. Germline V gene lookup returns CDR1 SGHAT and CDR2 FQNNGV. The CDR3 reads CASSFTQKASYEQYF. Written as DNA, the CDR3 is TGTGCCAGCAGCTTCACACAGAAGGCCTCCTACGAGCAGTACTTC.

V gene TRBV5-1 combines with J gene TRBJ1-1; a possible D gene is TRBD1 (5 bases). Trimming left V 0 bases short and J 8 bases short, with 14 bases between. Germline V gene lookup returns CDR1 SGHRS and CDR2 YFSETQ. The length of the CDR3 is 14 residues. The CDR3 protein is CASSLGQGASEAFF. CDR3 in DNA: TGCGCCAGCAGCTTGGGCCAAGGGGCCTCCGAAGCTTTCTTT.

The V and J genes are TRBV5-1 and TRBJ1-1; 7 nucleotides match TRBD1. The J segment lost 4 bases and the V segment lost 4 bases, leaving 10 bases of the junction unmatched. From germline, CDR1 is SGHRS and CDR2 YFSETQ. This CDR3 region has 15 residues. The CDR3 coding sequence is TGCGCCAGCAGCGTACGACAGGGCTGGGGCACTGAAGCTTTCTTT. Its protein is CASSVRQGWGTEAFF.

The chain links TRBV5-1 to TRBJ1-1; 10 bases map to TRBD1. The CDR3 extends over 15 amino acids. V lost 4 bases, J lost 4 bases, and 7 bases stayed unmatched. Germline loops: CDR1 SGHRS, CDR2 YFSETQ. CDR3 DNA sequence: TGCGCCAGCAGCCCCCCGGGACAGGGGAGCACTGAAGCTTTCTTT. This codes for CASSPPGQGSTEAFF.

The chain links TRBV28 to TRBJ1-2; no firm D call. V lost 3 bases and J 8 bases, leaving 13 bases between the germline ends. Per the germline V gene, CDR1 is MDHEN and CDR2 is SYDVKM. CDR3 length: 13 residues. In DNA form, the CDR3 reads TGTGCCAGCAGTTTTCCCGTGAGCCACGGCTACACCTTC. Its translation is CASSFPVSHGYTF.

The chain uses TRBV5-1 and TRBJ2-2, with 12 bases identical to TRBD2. Per the germline V gene, CDR1 is SGHRS and CDR2 is YFSETQ. The V segment lost 3 bases and the J segment 4 bases; nucleotides outside the gene matches: 4. The CDR3 runs 16 residues. For the CDR3, the DNA is TGCGCCAGCAGCTCCACTAGCGGGGGGTTCACCGGGGAGCTGTTTTTT. Its translation: CASSSTSGGFTGELFF.